This TCR beta chain was captured by sequencing in a study of technical replicates of blood from several donors. The method was immunoSEQ multiplex PCR; TCRdb's version includes in-frame clones alone and lacks a portion of them. The data hold around 92,000 clones, with 90% to 97% observed a single time. The clonotype was recovered from a human donor in good health. The source material was T cells isolated from PBMCs.

The CDR3 sequence: CASSFPGGAYGYTF. In DNA, the CDR3 is TGTGCCAGCAGCTTCCCAGGGGGCGCTTATGGCTACACCTTC. The chain couples TRBV11-2 to TRBJ1-2, with TRBD1 matching 8 bases. J gave up 5 bases and V 3 bases, and 5 bases lay outside the gene matches. This CDR3 has 14 amino acids. Germline loops: CDR1 SGHAT, CDR2 FQNNGV.